These T cell receptor beta chains were read from a single sample in a study of T-cell reconstitution after alpha-beta-depleted transplantation in children. TCRdb ran MiXCR on the PCR reads and lists one entry per CDR3 protein. Among about 690,000 distinct CDR3 sequences listed, roughly 15% were seen once. The sequencing here drew on PBMCs from the stem cell graft donor, taken from the stem cell graft. The source is a human donor who donated a stem cell graft to a child with acute myeloid leukemia. Both conserved end residues are part of each CDR3. Each record gives: clone size, V gene, J gene, CDR3 protein. For some rows the clone size is stated as once, few or many, or as a class when expanded; others skip it.

>many|TRBV7-2|TRBJ2-2
CASSSDRDTGELFF
>few|TRBV20-1|TRBJ2-1
CSTQGAGGPYNEQFF
>.|TRBV5-1|TRBJ2-3
CASSLVLNTDTQYF
>many|TRBV6-1|TRBJ2-5
CASSARRGAEETQYF
>.|TRBV10-2|TRBJ2-2
CASSGPGVYGELFF
>many|TRBV20-1|TRBJ2-7
CSAAPRGRSYEQYF
>.|TRBV7-3|TRBJ1-2
CASSFTGSGGGYTF
>.|TRBV12-3/TRBV12-4|TRBJ2-7
CASSPLLGGPGEQYF
>few|TRBV20-1|TRBJ2-1
CSARVGATSYNEQFF
>.|TRBV7-9|TRBJ1-3
CASSHRATGNTIYF
>few|TRBV29-1|TRBJ2-1
CSVSKAAEQFF
>many|TRBV29-1|TRBJ2-3
CSVESAQDTQYF
>many|TRBV7-3|TRBJ1-1
CASSPQGGVRTEAFF
>few|TRBV4-2|TRBJ1-3
CASSQVLGPGNTIYF
>many|TRBV20-1|TRBJ2-1
CSARVRVAGGIWYNEQFF
>many|TRBV10-3|TRBJ2-3
CAIKGQGAIDTQYF
>.|TRBV5-1|TRBJ1-6
CASSKSGRAADSPLHF
>many|TRBV11-2|TRBJ2-1
CASSLEGSSYSLPSYNEQFF
>few|TRBV4-1|TRBJ1-1
CASSQDASRSRNTEAFF
>.|TRBV2|TRBJ2-1
CASSELAGGRSEQFF
>many|TRBV12-3/TRBV12-4|TRBJ1-6
CASSLGGANSPLHF
>many|TRBV6-2/TRBV6-3|TRBJ1-5
CASSTQFSNQPQHF
>many|TRBV15|TRBJ2-7
CATSRDLGTAYEQYF
>many|TRBV29-1|TRBJ1-2
CSVEDRHGYTF
>many|TRBV10-3|TRBJ2-3
CAISGGLSHTDTQYF
>many|TRBV12-3/TRBV12-4|TRBJ1-1
CASGTGPLNTEAFF
>many|TRBV7-2|TRBJ2-1
CASSLRRGDYNEQFF
>many|TRBV10-3|TRBJ2-7
CAIRELYEQYF
>few|TRBV5-6|TRBJ2-1
CASSHWSGTGDNEQFF
>many|TRBV10-3|TRBJ1-2
CAISADSLYGYTF
>many|TRBV10-1|TRBJ2-2
CASAKLANTGELFF
>many|TRBV15|TRBJ1-1
CATSPPGTPNTEAFF
>.|TRBV5-1|TRBJ2-1
CASSPLLRDRPEQFF